The 21 T cell receptor beta chains below come from one sample, sequenced in a study of metastatic and nonmetastatic thyroid tumors. TCRdb re-analyzed the PCR reads using MiXCR. Here the sample spans 10,000 to 15,000 clones, around a third being singletons. All patients reached thyroid surgery having received no treatment beforehand. Sequencing was performed on tumor tissue. The source of these receptors is a female donor with papillary thyroid cancer or a benign thyroid nodule (not recorded which). Some clones in this sample may be carry-over from other donors' samples.

A single count supports this clone. The rearrangement uses TRBV4-1 and TRBJ2-7, with D perhaps being TRBD1 or TRBD2 (5 bases each). Germline CDR1 is MGHRA and CDR2 is YSYEKL. V gave up 3 bases and J gave up 0 bases, with 9 bases separating them. This CDR3 is built from 14 residues. As DNA, the CDR3 is TGCGCCAGCAGCCAGGGACGGAGCTCCTACGAGCAGTACTTC. It encodes CASSQGRSSYEQYF.

For the CDR3, the DNA is TGTGCCATCAGCGGACCCAGGGCTAGCGGGACGAGCTCCTACGAGCAGTACTTC. Protein sequence: CAISGPRASGTSSYEQYF. This chain connects TRBV10-3 to TRBJ2-7, with 9 bases lining up with TRBD2. The CDR3 spans 18 residues. From germline, CDR1 is ENHRY and CDR2 SYGVKD. V trimming: 6 bases; J trimming: 0 bases; junction bases outside the gene matches: 15.

This clone was seen ten or more times. The chain employs TRBV9 and TRBJ1-2; TRBD1 aligns across 12 bases. Per the germline V gene, CDR1 is SGDLS and CDR2 is YYNGEE. The CDR3 is 15 amino acids. Trimming cost V 0 bases and J 6 bases; bases outside gene matches: 3. CDR3 loop: CASSVGGTGGDGYTF. The CDR3 nucleotides are TGTGCCAGCAGCGTAGGCGGGACAGGGGGCGATGGCTACACCTTC. Based on the CDR3 plus reference TRBV9 and TRBJ1-2, the full variable domain is DSGVTQTPKHLITATGQRVTLRCSPRSGDLSVYWYQQSLDQGLQFLIQYYNGEERAKGNILERFSAQQFPDLHSELNLSSLELGDSALYFCASSVGGTGGDGYTFGSGTRLTVV.

V is TRBV27 and J is TRBJ2-5; 9 nucleotides align to TRBD2. Trimming at V came to 5 bases and at J to 2 bases, leaving 9 bases not matched to a gene. Germline assignment: CDR1 MNHEY and CDR2 SMNVEV (reference sequence). The CDR3 spans 16 residues. The CDR3 DNA sequence: TGTGCCAGCAGTCCTACCTGGACTAGCGCACAAGAGACCCAGTACTTC. Protein sequence: CASSPTWTSAQETQYF.

The chain links TRBV6-1 to TRBJ1-4, with D maybe TRBD1 (5 bases). V was clipped by 2 bases and J by 7 bases, with 11 bases between them. CDR1 is MNHNS, CDR2 SASEGT, per germline. The CDR3 loop spans 14 amino acids. The CDR3 region is CASSENRGVEKLFF. CDR3 DNA: TGTGCCAGCAGTGAAAATAGGGGTGTTGAAAAACTGTTTTTT.

This clone counts as medium-sized. V usage is TRBV20-1 and J usage is TRBJ2-7; no clear D gene. CDR1 and CDR2 from the germline V gene are DFQATT and SNEGSKA (reference sequence). The CDR3 loop spans 13 amino acids. The ends were cut back, 3 bases at V and 3 bases at J, with 12 bases in the middle. CDR3 residues: CSASVPSDYEQYF. CDR3 coding DNA: TGCAGTGCTAGCGTCCCCAGCGACTACGAGCAGTACTTC.

This clone was picked up many times. The chain links TRBV2 to TRBJ2-3; maybe TRBD2 (6 bases). V lost 0 bases to trimming and J lost 2 bases, with 18 bases between them. The CDR3 runs to 18 residues. Germline loops: CDR1 SNHLY, CDR2 FYNNEI. In nucleotides, the CDR3 is TGTGCCAGCAGTGAAGCGCAGGGCAGGAGGGGACCCACAGATACGCAGTATTTT. This translates into CASSEAQGRRGPTDTQYF. Full variable domain (outside the CDR3, taken from reference TRBV2 and TRBJ2-3): EPEVTQTPSHQVTQMGQEVILRCVPISNHLYFYWYRQILGQKVEFLVSFYNNEISEKSEIFDDQFSVERPDGSNFTLKIRSTKLEDSAMYFCASSEAQGRRGPTDTQYFGPGTRLTVL.

CDR3 amino acids: CASIWDVSEAFF. Here the CDR3 DNA reads TGTGCCAGCATATGGGACGTGTCTGAAGCTTTCTTT. The chain couples TRBV6-1 to TRBJ1-1, with D tentatively TRBD1 (5 bases). There are 12 residues in the CDR3. V was pared by 7 bases and J by 6 bases, with 12 bases between. From germline, CDR1 is MNHNS and CDR2 SASEGT.

This clone was counted many times. This chain joins TRBV7-9 and TRBJ2-1; D not certain. This CDR3 region has 15 residues. CDR1 is SEHNR, CDR2 FQNEAQ, per germline (reference sequence). V shed 6 bases and J shed 1 base, with 13 bases lying between them. The CDR3 coding sequence is TGTGCCAGCAGAAATCTAGACCCATCCTACAATGAGCAGTTCTTC. This gives the protein CASRNLDPSYNEQFF.

This clone was counted at least ten times. The chain links TRBV9 to TRBJ2-3; possibly TRBD2 for D (5 bases). CDR1 is SGDLS, CDR2 YYNGEE, per germline. V was clipped by 5 bases and J by 0 bases, with 10 bases between them. The CDR3 sequence is 14 residues long. CDR3 amino acids: CASRSLASTDTQYF. In DNA, the CDR3 is TGTGCCAGCAGAAGCCTAGCTAGCACAGATACGCAGTATTTT.

V is TRBV27 and J is TRBJ2-3, with no clear D. The CDR3 is 13 residues long. CDR1 is MNHEY and CDR2 is SMNVEV in the germline V gene (reference sequence). The V end lost 6 bases, the J end lost 2 bases, and 9 bases lay between the germline ends. The CDR3 is CASRSRATDTQYF. CDR3 nucleotides: TGTGCCAGCAGATCCCGGGCCACAGATACGCAGTATTTT.

The chain combines TRBV20-1 with TRBJ2-5; the D is unclear. V lost 6 bases to trimming and J lost 5 bases, with 13 bases between them. Looked up from germline, CDR1 is DFQATT and CDR2 is SNEGSKA (reference sequence). The CDR3 extends over 12 amino acids. The CDR3 here is CSASEEGETQYF. CDR3 DNA: TGCAGTGCCAGTGAGGAAGGGGAGACCCAGTACTTC.

This clone has at least ten counts. The same CDR3 is also encoded by other DNA sequences in this sample. The chain carries TRBV7-2 and TRBJ2-1, with TRBD1 matching 12 bases. With 0 bases clipped from V and 10 bases from J, the junction kept 7 bases outside the gene matches. Germline V gene lookup returns CDR1 SGHTA and CDR2 FQGNSA. The length of the CDR3 is 16 residues. The CDR3 DNA reads TGTGCCAGCAGCTTAGCCGGGACAGGGGGCCAGGGGGAGCAGTTCTTC. Amino acid sequence: CASSLAGTGGQGEQFF. The full variable domain, rest sourced from reference TRBV7-2 and TRBJ2-1, is GAGVSQSPSNKVTEKGKDVELRCDPISGHTALYWYRQSLGQGLEFLIYFQGNSAPDKSGLPSDRFSAERTGGSVSTLTIQRTQQEDSAVYLCASSLAGTGGQGEQFFGPGTRLTVL.

This clone ranks as medium-sized. V gene TRBV19 combines with J gene TRBJ1-2; D call uncertain. Germline V gene lookup returns CDR1 LNHDA and CDR2 SQIVND (reference sequence). V was clipped by 6 bases and J by 8 bases, with 7 bases between them. CDR3 length: 10 amino acids. The CDR3, as DNA: TGTGCCAGTAGACGTAAAGGCTACACCTTC. Residues: CASRRKGYTF. Looking up the rest from reference TRBV19 and TRBJ1-2 gives the full variable domain: DGGITQSPKYLFRKEGQNVTLSCEQNLNHDAMYWYRQDPGQGLRLIYYSQIVNDFQKGDIAEGYSVSREKKESFPLTVTSAQKNPTAFYLCASRRKGYTFGSGTRLTVV.

The chain joins TRBV11-2 to TRBJ2-7; D ambiguous. The CDR3 has 11 residues. The germline gives CDR1 SGHAT, CDR2 FQNNGV. V was clipped by 4 bases and J by 9 bases, with 10 bases between them. DNA for the CDR3: TGTGCCAGCAGCTCTGGGCCTGGGCAGTACTTC. Its translation: CASSSGPGQYF.

The chain links TRBV19 to TRBJ2-7; a weak D match, TRBD1 (6 bases). The V gene lost 1 base and the J gene lost 4 bases, with 8 bases spanning the gap. Per the germline V gene, CDR1 is LNHDA and CDR2 is SQIVND (reference sequence). There are 13 residues in the CDR3. The CDR3 sequence is CASSIGTVYEQYF. The CDR3 nucleotides are TGTGCCAGTAGTATAGGGACAGTTTACGAGCAGTACTTC.

J is TRBJ2-1 and V is TRBV6-1, with 7 bases aligning to TRBD2. CDR3 length: 14 amino acids. V was clipped by 4 bases and J by 9 bases; unmatched bases: 9. The germline V gene has CDR1 MNHNS and CDR2 SASEGT. The CDR3 protein is CASSGGGPSGEQFF. The CDR3 bases are TGTGCCAGCAGTGGGGGAGGGCCCTCAGGTGAGCAGTTCTTC.

A remark on this clone: An end of the junction does not agree with germline; a read error may underlie this. This chain links TRBV6-5 with TRBJ1-1; no clear D gene. The germline V gene encodes CDR1 MNHEY and CDR2 SVGAGI. This CDR3 has 15 amino acids. The DNA for the CDR3 is TGTGCCAGCAGTTACTCCCGCAGCTTGAACACTGAGGCTTTATTT. It is translated as CASSYSRSLNTEALF.

Judged by abundance, this clone is medium-sized. V usage is TRBV11-2 and J usage is TRBJ2-1; possibly TRBD2 for D (7 bases). This CDR3 contains 16 residues. V was trimmed by 0 bases and J by 12 bases, leaving 21 bases between them. The germline V gene has CDR1 SGHAT and CDR2 FQNNGV. DNA of the CDR3: TGTGCCAGCAGCTTAGATAGGGGGGAGGGCCGAGGGGGGCAGTTCTTC. Amino acid sequence: CASSLDRGEGRGGQFF.

A few counts support this clone. This rearrangement joins TRBV19 to TRBJ1-5; D might be TRBD1 (5 bases). V gave up 7 bases and J gave up 4 bases, with 17 bases separating them. The V gene's germline CDR1 is LNHDA and CDR2 SQIVND (reference sequence). CDR3 length: 15 amino acids. CDR3 DNA: TGTGCCAGTATTCCCTCGCAGGGTAGGAATCAGCCCCAGCATTTT. Protein: CASIPSQGRNQPQHF.

The rearrangement uses TRBV20-1 and TRBJ2-7, with a weak D call TRBD2 (6 bases). Trimming removed 5 bases at V and 3 bases at J, with 17 bases between. Germline lookup yields CDR1 DFQATT and CDR2 SNEGSKA (reference sequence). This CDR3 contains 14 residues. The CDR3 DNA sequence: TGCAGTGCTCCCCTTCCGGGACTGTTCTACGAGCAGTACTTC. Translation: CSAPLPGLFYEQYF.